Listed here are 9 T cell receptor beta chains from one sample, sequenced in a study of cytomegalovirus exposure and HLA in healthy donors. In the PCR, 60 Vbeta and 13 Jbeta primers were used. The protocol was immunoSEQ multiplex PCR, while the TCRdb copy is restricted to in-frame clones and leaves out a portion. Here the sample spans approximately 160,000 clones, around 80% being singletons. Sequenced sample: PBMCs. All receptors come from a woman aged 45-65 years in good health and CMV-seropositive.

The genes are TRBV7-8 and TRBJ2-5, with 12 bases matching TRBD2. Losses at the gene ends were 1 base for V and 1 base for J; bases not matched to a gene: 4. CDR1 and CDR2 from the germline V gene are SGHVS and FQNEAQ. This CDR3 has 17 amino acids. DNA of the CDR3: TGTGCCAGCAGCTTAGGAACTAGCGGGAGGACCCAAGAGACCCAGTACTTC. It codes for CASSLGTSGRTQETQYF. The full variable domain, rest sourced from reference TRBV7-8 and TRBJ2-5, is GAGVSQSPRYKVAKRGQDVALRCDPISGHVSLFWYQQALGQGPEFLTYFQNEAQLDKSGLPSDRFFAERPEGSVSTLKIQRTQQEDSAVYLCASSLGTSGRTQETQYFGPGTRLLVL.

This chain uses TRBV19 with TRBJ1-4, with no clear D. In germline, CDR1 is LNHDA, CDR2 SQIVND (reference sequence). V was cut by 1 base and J by 5 bases, with 11 bases left in between. The CDR3 is 15 amino acids. CDR3 protein: CASSIGIVANEKLFF. CDR3 bases: TGTGCCAGTAGTATAGGGATTGTAGCCAATGAAAAACTGTTTTTT.

The rearrangement links TRBV7-2 to TRBJ1-1; D is unclear. Germline loops: CDR1 SGHTA, CDR2 FQGNSA. V lost 0 bases to trimming and J lost 3 bases, with 5 bases between them. This CDR3 comprises 13 residues. For the CDR3, the DNA is TGTGCCAGCAGCTTAGCACAGTACACTGAAGCTTTCTTT. Translated, it gives CASSLAQYTEAFF.

This rearrangement joins TRBV11-2 to TRBJ1-4; D not certain. CDR3 size: 13 residues. Germline-derived CDR1 and CDR2 are SGHAT and FQNNGV. The V and J ends lost 1 base and 10 bases respectively, with 10 bases between them. The CDR3 DNA reads as TGTGCCAGCAGCTTAGCGGGCGAGGGAAAACTGTTTTTT. It encodes CASSLAGEGKLFF.

As to this clone: At one end, the junction sequence differs from germline, possibly due to a read error. The chain recombines TRBV7-9 with TRBJ2-1; D unresolved. CDR3 length equals 13 residues. Germline assignment: CDR1 SEHNR and CDR2 FQNEAQ (reference sequence). In nucleotides, the CDR3 is TGTTCCAGCAGCTCCTTAGCATCTGGGGAGCAGTTCTTC. Translated: CSSSSLASGEQFF.

This sequence joins TRBV27 and TRBJ2-1, with 8 bases that match TRBD2. This CDR3 comprises 17 residues. V shed 7 bases, J shed 9 bases, and the junction held 20 bases outside the gene matches. CDR1 MNHEY and CDR2 SMNVEV come from the germline V gene (reference sequence). DNA for the CDR3: TGTGCCAGCACCCCCTCGGCTAGCGGGCGCCTAGGAGGTGAGCAGTTCTTC. This translates into CASTPSASGRLGGEQFF.

This clone has a single count. This rearrangement joins TRBV5-1 to TRBJ2-2, with a weak D call TRBD2 (5 bases). Trimming shortened V by 1 base and J by 6 bases, and 13 bases separated the two germline ends. The CDR3 contains 15 residues. The germline V gene has CDR1 SGHRS and CDR2 YFSETQ. The CDR3 sequence: CASSLRGPNPGELFF. The CDR3 DNA reads as TGCGCCAGCAGCTTGCGGGGTCCCAACCCCGGGGAGCTGTTTTTT.

The chain couples TRBV28 to TRBJ2-7; 7 bases agree with TRBD2. Germline trimming cut 11 bases from V and 1 base from J; bases unmatched to any gene: 11. This CDR3 contains 14 residues. Germline loops: CDR1 MDHEN, CDR2 SYDVKM. The CDR3 DNA follows: TGTGCCGCCACGACTAGCCAGGGATCCTACGAGCAGTACTTC. Translating gives CAATTSQGSYEQYF.

This sequence joins TRBV19 and TRBJ1-4, with a possible D match to TRBD1 (6 bases). V was pared by 4 bases and J by 5 bases, with 11 bases between. CDR3 length equals 14 residues. Germline V gene lookup returns CDR1 LNHDA and CDR2 SQIVND (reference sequence). CDR3 amino acids: CASSTTGTNEKLFF. DNA of the CDR3: TGTGCCAGTAGTACTACAGGGACGAATGAAAAACTGTTTTTT.